This T cell receptor beta chain was identified in a study of T cells in Graves' hyperthyroidism and ophthalmopathy. Overall study findings and caveats: In blood, most of the thyroid clonotypes expanded above 0.001 were also present.

Many counts were recorded for this clonotype. No antigen is known for it. The TCR beta CDR3 regions underwent amplification using RNA transcripts as the source. The study used the HTBI primer set for a first-round RT-PCR of the TCR CDR3. Via MiXCR, TCRdb re-called the multiplex PCR reads, giving one row per CDR3 protein. Of nearly 750,000 distinct CDR3 sequences in the sample, around a third are singletons; the top ten hold around 30%. CDR3 length: 13 residues. Germline CDR1 LNHNV, CDR2 YYDKDF (reference sequence). V lost 8 bases, J lost 11 bases, and 21 bases lay in between. Hyperthyroidism was newly diagnosed in patients aged 18 to 65 (duration under 2 months). Each 10 ml fresh peripheral blood draw supplied the PBMCs.

The sequencing input was blood. The receptor's source is a woman in her thirties or forties with Graves' hyperthyroidism. The V call is TRBV15, the J call TRBJ1-1; possibly TRBD1 for D (6 bases). CDR3 sequence (DNA): TGTGCCACCTACTACCGGCGGGGGGCCGGGGCTTTCTTT. This translates into CATYYRRGAGAFF.